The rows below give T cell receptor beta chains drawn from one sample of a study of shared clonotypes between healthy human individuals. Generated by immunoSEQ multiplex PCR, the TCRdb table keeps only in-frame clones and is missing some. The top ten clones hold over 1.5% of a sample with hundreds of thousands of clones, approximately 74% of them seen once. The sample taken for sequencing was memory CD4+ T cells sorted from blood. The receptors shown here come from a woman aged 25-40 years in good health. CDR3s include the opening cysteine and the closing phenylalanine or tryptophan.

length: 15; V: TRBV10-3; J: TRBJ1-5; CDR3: CAGPTQGDGNQPQHF
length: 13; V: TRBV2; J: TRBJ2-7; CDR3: CASSQAAVYEQYF
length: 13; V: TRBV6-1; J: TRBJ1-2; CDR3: CASSSRGRGGYTF
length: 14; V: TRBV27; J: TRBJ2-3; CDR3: CASRNIAGTDTQYF
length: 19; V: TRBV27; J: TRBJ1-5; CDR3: CASSLSWDRGSRRNQPQHF
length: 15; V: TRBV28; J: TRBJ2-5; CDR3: CASSPRGTSRETQYF
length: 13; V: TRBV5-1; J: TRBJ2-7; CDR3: CASSIGEKDEQYF
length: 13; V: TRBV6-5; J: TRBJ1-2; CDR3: CASSPADFYGYTF
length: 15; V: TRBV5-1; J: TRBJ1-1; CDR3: CASSLGAVGNTEAFF
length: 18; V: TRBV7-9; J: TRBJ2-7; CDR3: CASSFGVGGASAFYEQYF
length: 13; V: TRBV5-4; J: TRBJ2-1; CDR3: CASSLLSYTEQFF
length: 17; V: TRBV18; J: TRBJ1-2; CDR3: CASSQQNSRQSQDGYTF
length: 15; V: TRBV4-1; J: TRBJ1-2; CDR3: CASSQNAGANYGYTF